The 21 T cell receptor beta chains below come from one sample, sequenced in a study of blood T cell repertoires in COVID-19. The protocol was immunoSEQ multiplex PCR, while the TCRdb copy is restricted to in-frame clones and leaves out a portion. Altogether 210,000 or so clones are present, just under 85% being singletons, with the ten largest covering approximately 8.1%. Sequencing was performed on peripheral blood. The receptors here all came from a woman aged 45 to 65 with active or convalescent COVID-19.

CDR3 loop: CATTGGQTVANGYTF. CDR3 in DNA: TGTGCCACGACCGGGGGGCAGACAGTGGCGAATGGCTACACCTTC. The chain links TRBV19 to TRBJ1-2; maybe TRBD1 (6 bases). Trimming took 10 bases from V and 6 from J, leaving 24 bases between them. Germline V gene lookup returns CDR1 LNHDA and CDR2 SQIVND (reference sequence). The CDR3 runs 15 residues.

CDR3 sequence reads: CASSPWEVVENVLTF. DNA for the CDR3: TGTGCCAGCAGCCCCTGGGAGGTAGTGGAAAACGTCCTGACTTTC. V is TRBV5-5 and J is TRBJ2-6, with TRBD2 as a possible D gene (6 bases). Germline CDR1 is SGHKS and CDR2 is YYEKEE (reference sequence). The CDR3 totals 15 residues. V shed 4 bases and J shed 10 bases, with 18 bases lying between them.

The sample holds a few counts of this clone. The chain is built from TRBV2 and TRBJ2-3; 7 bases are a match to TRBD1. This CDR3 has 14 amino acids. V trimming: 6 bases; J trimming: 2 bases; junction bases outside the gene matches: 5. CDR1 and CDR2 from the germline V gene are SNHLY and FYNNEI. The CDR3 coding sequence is TGTGCCAGCAGCCTGACAGGGCACACAGATACGCAGTATTTT. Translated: CASSLTGHTDTQYF.

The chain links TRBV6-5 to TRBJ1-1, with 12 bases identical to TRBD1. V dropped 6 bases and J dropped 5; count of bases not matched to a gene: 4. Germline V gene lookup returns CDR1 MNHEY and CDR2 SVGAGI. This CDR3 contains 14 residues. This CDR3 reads CASRGTGGYTEAFF. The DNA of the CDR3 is TGTGCCAGCAGAGGGACAGGGGGCTATACTGAAGCTTTCTTT.

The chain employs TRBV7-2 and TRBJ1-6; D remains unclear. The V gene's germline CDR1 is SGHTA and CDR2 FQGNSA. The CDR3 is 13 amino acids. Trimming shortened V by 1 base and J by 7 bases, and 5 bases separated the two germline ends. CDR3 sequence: CASSLVLNSPLHF. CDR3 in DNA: TGTGCCAGCAGCTTAGTATTGAATTCACCCCTCCACTTT.

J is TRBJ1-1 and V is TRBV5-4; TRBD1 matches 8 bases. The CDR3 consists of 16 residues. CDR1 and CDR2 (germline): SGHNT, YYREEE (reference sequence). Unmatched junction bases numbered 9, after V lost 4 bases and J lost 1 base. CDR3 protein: CASSDNRGLGNTEAFF. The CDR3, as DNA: TGTGCCAGCAGCGATAACAGGGGGTTGGGGAACACTGAAGCTTTCTTT.

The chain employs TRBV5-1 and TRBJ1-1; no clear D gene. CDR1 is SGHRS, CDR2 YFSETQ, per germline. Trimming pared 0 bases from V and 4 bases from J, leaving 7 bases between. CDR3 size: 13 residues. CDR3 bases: TGCGCCAGCAGCTTGGATTCCGGCACTGAAGCTTTCTTT. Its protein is CASSLDSGTEAFF. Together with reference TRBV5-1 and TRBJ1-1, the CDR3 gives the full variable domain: KAGVTQTPRYLIKTRGQQVTLSCSPISGHRSVSWYQQTPGQGLQFLFEYFSETQRNKGNFPGRFSGRQFSNSRSEMNVSTLELGDSALYLCASSLDSGTEAFFGQGTRLTVV.

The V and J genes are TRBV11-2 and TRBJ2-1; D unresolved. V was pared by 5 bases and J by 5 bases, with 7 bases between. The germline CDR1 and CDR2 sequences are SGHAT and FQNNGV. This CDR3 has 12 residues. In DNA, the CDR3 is TGTGCCAGCAGCGAACAACACAATGAGCAGTTCTTC. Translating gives CASSEQHNEQFF.

DNA for the CDR3: TGTGCCTGGGGGAGACTCTCTGGGGCCAACGTCCTGACTTTC. Translating it yields CAWGRLSGANVLTF. The chain links TRBV30 to TRBJ2-6, with D possibly being TRBD2 (5 bases). This CDR3 comprises 14 residues. V gave up 5 bases and J gave up 0 bases, with 8 bases separating them. Germline-derived CDR1 and CDR2 are GTSNPN and SVGIG (reference sequence).

The CDR3 nucleotides read TGTGCCAGCAGCGCCGAGACTAGCGGGAGGGCGTCCTACGAGCAGTACTTC. Encoded protein: CASSAETSGRASYEQYF. The genes are TRBV9 and TRBJ2-7; 14 positions match TRBD2. From germline, CDR1 is SGDLS and CDR2 YYNGEE. V was pared by 3 bases and J by 1 base, with 6 bases of the junction left unmatched. The CDR3 loop spans 17 amino acids.

The CDR3 DNA follows: TGTGCCAGCAGTACACCGACCTTTGCTAGCGGGGGGCGCAATGAGCAGTTCTTC. This translates into CASSTPTFASGGRNEQFF. The V gene is TRBV27, the J gene TRBJ2-1; 11 bases line up with TRBD2. This CDR3 comprises 18 residues. V lost 5 bases to trimming and J lost 6 bases; unmatched junction nucleotides: 15. Germline CDR1 is MNHEY and CDR2 is SMNVEV (reference sequence).

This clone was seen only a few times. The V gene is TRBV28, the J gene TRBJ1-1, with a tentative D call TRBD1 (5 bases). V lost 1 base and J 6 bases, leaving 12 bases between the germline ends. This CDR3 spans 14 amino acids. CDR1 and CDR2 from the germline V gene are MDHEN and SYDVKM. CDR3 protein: CASSLSHDSAEAFF. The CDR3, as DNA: TGTGCCAGCAGTTTATCCCATGACAGCGCTGAAGCTTTCTTT.

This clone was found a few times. Here the CDR3 reads CASSFLGRGGDEKLFF. The CDR3 bases are TGTGCCAGCAGTTTTCTCGGCAGGGGCGGTGATGAAAAACTGTTTTTT. The J gene is TRBJ1-4, the V gene TRBV28, with TRBD1 as a possible D gene (6 bases). The ends were cut back, 3 bases at V and 6 bases at J, with 17 bases in the middle. Looked up from germline, CDR1 is MDHEN and CDR2 is SYDVKM. This CDR3 is built from 16 residues.

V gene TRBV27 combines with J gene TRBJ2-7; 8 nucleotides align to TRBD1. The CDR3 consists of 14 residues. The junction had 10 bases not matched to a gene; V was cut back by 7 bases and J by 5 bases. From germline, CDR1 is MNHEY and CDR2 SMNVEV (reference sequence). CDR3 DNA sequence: TGTGCCAGCAATCTTGGACAGGGTCGGAACGAGCAGTACTTC. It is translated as CASNLGQGRNEQYF.

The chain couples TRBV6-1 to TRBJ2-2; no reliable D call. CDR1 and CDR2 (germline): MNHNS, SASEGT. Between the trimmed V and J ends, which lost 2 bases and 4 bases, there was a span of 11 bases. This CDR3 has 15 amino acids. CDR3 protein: CASSESNKVTGELFF. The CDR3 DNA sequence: TGTGCCAGCAGTGAAAGTAACAAAGTCACCGGGGAGCTGTTTTTT.

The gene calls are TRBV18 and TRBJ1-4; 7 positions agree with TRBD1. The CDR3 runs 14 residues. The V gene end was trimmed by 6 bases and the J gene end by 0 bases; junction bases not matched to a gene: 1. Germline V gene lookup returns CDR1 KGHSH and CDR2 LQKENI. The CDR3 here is CASSGTATNEKLFF. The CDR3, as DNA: TGTGCCAGCTCGGGGACAGCAACTAATGAAAAACTGTTTTTT.

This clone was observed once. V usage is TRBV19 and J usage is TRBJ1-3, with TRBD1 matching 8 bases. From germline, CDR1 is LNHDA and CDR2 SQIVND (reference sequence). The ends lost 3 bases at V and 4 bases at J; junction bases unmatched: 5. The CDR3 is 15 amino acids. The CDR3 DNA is TGTGCCAGTAGTATCCAGACAGGGGAAGGAAACACCATATATTTT. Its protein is CASSIQTGEGNTIYF.

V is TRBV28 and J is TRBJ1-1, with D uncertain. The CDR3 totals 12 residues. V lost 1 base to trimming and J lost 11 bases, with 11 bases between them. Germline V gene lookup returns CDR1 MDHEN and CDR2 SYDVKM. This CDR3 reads CASSLSGREAFF. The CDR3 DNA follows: TGTGCCAGCAGTTTATCCGGACGGGAGGCTTTCTTT. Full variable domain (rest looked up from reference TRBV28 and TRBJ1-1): DVKVTQSSRYLVKRTGEKVFLECVQDMDHENMFWYRQDPGLGLRLIYFSYDVKMKEKGDIPEGYSVSREKKERFSLILESASTNQTSMYLCASSLSGREAFFGQGTRLTVV.

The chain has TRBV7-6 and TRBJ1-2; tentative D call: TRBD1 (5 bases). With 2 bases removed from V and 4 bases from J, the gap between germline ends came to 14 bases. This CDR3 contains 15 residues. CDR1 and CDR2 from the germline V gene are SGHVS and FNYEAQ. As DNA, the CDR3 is TGTGCCAGCAGCTTAAAGTGGGGAAGGGGCTATGGCTACACCTTC. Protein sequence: CASSLKWGRGYGYTF.

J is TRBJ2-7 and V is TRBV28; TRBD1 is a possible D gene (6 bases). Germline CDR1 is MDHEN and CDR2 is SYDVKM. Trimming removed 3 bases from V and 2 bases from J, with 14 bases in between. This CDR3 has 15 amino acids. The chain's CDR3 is CASSFGNRATYEQYF. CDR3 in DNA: TGTGCCAGCAGTTTTGGAAACAGGGCCACCTACGAGCAGTACTTC.

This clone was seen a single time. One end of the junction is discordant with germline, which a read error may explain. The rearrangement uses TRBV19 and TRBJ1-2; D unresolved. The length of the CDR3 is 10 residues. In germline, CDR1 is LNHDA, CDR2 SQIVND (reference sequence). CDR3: CASLGVGLIF. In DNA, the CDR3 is TGTGCCAGTCTAGGAGTAGGTCTGATCTTC.